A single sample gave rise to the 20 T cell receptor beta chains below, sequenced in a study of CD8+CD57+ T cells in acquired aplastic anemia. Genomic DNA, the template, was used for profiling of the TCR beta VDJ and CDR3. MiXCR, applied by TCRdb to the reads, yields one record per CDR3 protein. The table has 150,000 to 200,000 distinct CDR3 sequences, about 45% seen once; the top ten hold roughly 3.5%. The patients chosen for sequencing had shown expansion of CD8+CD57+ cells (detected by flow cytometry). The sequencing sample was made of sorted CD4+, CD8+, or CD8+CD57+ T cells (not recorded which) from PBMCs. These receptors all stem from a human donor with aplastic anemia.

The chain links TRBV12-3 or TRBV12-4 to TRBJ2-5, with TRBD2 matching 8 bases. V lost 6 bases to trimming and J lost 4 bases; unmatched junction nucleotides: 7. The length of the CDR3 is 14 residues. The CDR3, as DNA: TGTGCCAGCAGACCAACGGGGGGGCGAGAGACCCAGTACTTC. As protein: CASRPTGGRETQYF.

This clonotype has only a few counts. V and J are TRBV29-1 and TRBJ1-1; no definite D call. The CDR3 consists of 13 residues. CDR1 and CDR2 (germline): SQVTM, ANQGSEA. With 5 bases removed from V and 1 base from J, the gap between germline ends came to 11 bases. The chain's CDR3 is CSVRGVGNTEAFF. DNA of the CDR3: TGCAGCGTTCGCGGAGTGGGGAACACTGAAGCTTTCTTT.

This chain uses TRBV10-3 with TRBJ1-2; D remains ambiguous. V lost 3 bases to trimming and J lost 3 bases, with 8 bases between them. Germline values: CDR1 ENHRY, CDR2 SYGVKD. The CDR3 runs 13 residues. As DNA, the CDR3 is TGTGCCATCAGTGAAAATAGGGACTATGGCTACACCTTC. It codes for CAISENRDYGYTF.

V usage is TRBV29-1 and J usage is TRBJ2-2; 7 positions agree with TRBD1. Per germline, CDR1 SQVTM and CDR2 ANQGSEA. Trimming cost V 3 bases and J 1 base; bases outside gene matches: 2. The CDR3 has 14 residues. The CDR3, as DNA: TGCAGCGTTGAGTGGACAGGGAACACCGGGGAGCTGTTTTTT. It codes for CSVEWTGNTGELFF.

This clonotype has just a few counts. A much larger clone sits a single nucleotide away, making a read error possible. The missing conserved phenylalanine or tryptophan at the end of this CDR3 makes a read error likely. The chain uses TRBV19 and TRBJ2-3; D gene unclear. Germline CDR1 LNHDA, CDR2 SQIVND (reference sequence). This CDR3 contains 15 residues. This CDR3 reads CASSITASSTDTQYL. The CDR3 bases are TGTGCCAGCAGTATTACAGCTTCTAGCACAGATACGCAGTATCTT.

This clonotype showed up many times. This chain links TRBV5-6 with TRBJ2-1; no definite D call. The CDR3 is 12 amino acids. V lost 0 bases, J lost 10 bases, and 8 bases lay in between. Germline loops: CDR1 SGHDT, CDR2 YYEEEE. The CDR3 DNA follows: TGTGCCAGCAGCTTGGGGCCTACCGAGCAGTTCTTC. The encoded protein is CASSLGPTEQFF.

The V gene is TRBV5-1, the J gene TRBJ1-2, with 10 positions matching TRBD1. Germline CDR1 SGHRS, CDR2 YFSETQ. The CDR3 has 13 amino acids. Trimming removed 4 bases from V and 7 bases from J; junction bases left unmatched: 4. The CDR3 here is CASSDRGLGGYTF. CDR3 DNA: TGCGCCAGCAGCGACAGGGGGCTAGGTGGCTACACCTTC.

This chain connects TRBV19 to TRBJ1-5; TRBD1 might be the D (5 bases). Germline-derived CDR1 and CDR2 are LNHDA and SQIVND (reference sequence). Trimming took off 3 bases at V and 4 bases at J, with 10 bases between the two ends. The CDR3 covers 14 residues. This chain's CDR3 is CASSMWGGNQPQHF. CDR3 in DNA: TGTGCCAGTAGTATGTGGGGCGGTAATCAGCCCCAGCATTTT.

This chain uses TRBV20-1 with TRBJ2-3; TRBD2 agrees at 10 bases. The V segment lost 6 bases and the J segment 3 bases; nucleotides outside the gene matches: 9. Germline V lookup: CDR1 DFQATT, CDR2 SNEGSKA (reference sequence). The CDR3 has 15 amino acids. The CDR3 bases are TGCAGTGCCGTGAAAGCGGGGGGGGTGACAGATACGCAGTATTTT. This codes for CSAVKAGGVTDTQYF.

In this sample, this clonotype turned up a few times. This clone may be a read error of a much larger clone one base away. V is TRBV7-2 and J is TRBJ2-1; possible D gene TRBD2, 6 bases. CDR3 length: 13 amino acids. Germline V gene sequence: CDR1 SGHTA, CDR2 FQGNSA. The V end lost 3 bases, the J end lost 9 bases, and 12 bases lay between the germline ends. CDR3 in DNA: TGTGCCAGCAGCTTGGAACTAGCTCGTGAGCAGTTCTTC. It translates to CASSLELAREQFF. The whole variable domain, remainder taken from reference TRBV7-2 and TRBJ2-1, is GAGVSQSPSNKVTEKGKDVELRCDPISGHTALYWYRQSLGQGLEFLIYFQGNSAPDKSGLPSDRFSAERTGGSVSTLTIQRTQQEDSAVYLCASSLELAREQFFGPGTRLTVL.

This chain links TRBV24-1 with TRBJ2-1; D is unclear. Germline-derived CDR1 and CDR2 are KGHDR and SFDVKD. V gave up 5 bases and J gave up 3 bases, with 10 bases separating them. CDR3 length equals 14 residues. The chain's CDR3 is CATSGTDFYNEQFF. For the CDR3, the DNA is TGTGCCACCAGTGGGACCGATTTCTACAATGAGCAGTTCTTC.

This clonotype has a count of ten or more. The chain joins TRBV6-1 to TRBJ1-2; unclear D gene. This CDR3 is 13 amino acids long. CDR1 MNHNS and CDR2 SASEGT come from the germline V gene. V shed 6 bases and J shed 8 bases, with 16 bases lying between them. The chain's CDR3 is CASRNDALGGYTF. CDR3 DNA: TGTGCCAGCAGAAATGACGCCCTCGGGGGCTACACCTTC.

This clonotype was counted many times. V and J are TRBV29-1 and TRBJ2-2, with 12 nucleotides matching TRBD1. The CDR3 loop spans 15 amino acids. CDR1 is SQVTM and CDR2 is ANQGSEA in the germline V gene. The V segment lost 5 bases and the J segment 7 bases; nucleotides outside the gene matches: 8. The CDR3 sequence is CSVSGQGARHGELFF. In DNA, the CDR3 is TGCAGCGTTTCGGGACAGGGGGCGCGTCACGGGGAGCTGTTTTTT.

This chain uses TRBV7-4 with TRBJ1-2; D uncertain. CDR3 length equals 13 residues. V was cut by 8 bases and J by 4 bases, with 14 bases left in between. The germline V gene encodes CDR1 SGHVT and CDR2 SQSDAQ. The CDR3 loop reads CASQDPRRYGYTF. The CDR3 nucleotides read TGTGCCAGCCAAGATCCGAGGCGCTATGGCTACACCTTC.

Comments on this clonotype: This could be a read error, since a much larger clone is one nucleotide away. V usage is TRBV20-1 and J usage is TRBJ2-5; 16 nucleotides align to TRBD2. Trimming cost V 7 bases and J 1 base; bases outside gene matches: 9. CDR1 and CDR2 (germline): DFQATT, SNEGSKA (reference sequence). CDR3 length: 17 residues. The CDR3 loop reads CSVIGTSGRALQETQYF. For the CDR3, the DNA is TGCAGTGTGATCGGGACTAGCGGGAGGGCCCTCCAAGAGACCCAGTACTTC.

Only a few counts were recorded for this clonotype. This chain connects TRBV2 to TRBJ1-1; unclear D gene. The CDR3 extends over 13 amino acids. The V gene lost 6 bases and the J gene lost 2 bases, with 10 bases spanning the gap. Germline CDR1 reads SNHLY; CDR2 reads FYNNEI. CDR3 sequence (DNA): TGTGCCAGCAGCGTAGATTCCAACACTGAAGCTTTCTTT. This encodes CASSVDSNTEAFF.

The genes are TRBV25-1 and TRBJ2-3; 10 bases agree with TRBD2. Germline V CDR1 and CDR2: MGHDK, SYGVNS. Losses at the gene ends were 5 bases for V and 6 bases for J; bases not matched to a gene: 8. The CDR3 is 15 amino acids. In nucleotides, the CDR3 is TGTGCCAGCAGTCTCCTAGCGGGAGCGGGCGATACGCAGTATTTT. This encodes CASSLLAGAGDTQYF.

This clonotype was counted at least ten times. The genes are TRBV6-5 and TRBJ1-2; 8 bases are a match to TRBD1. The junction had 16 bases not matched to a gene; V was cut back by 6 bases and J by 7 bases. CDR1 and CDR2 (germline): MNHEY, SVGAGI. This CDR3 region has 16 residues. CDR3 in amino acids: CASSYDPGQASFGYTF. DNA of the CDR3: TGTGCCAGCAGCTACGATCCGGGACAGGCCTCCTTTGGCTACACCTTC.

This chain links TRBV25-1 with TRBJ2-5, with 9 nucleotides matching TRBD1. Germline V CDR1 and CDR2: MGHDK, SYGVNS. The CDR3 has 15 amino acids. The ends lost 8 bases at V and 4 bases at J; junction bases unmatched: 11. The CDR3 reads CASVAPGTGLETQYF. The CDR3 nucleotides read TGTGCCAGCGTGGCCCCCGGGACAGGGTTAGAGACCCAGTACTTC.

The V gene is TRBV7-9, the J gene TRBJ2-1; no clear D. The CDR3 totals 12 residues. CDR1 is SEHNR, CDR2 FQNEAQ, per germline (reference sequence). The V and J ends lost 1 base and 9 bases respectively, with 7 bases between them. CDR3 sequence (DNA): TGTGCCAGCAGCTTAGGGGCCTCTGAGCAGTTCTTC. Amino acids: CASSLGASEQFF.